Shown below are 31 T cell receptor beta chains from a single sample sequenced in a study of beta chain features in type 1 diabetes. General study points: Shorter TCRB CDR3s, moderately but significantly so, marked every one of the four CD4+ subsets in Type 1 diabetes patients.

The antigens for these receptors are not known. What was sequenced were expressed TCRB transcripts, since all of the isolated RNA had been reverse transcribed. Sequencing was performed with immunoSEQ multiplex PCR; in TCRdb, only in-frame clones are kept and a portion is missing. Of some 640,000 clones in the sample, about an eighth were seen once. Source material: naive CD4+ T cells from blood. These receptor sequences come from a man in his late teens or twenties with type 1 diabetes.

The CDR3 here is CAIEGQLDSGANVLTF. Here the CDR3 DNA reads TGTGCCATCGAGGGCCAACTCGATTCTGGGGCCAACGTCCTGACTTTC. The J gene is TRBJ2-6, the V gene TRBV10-3; a weak D match, TRBD2 (5 bases). The CDR3 runs to 16 residues. V was cut by 8 bases and J by 1 base, with 15 bases left in between. Germline values: CDR1 ENHRY, CDR2 SYGVKD.

The V call is TRBV25-1, the J call TRBJ2-5; either TRBD1 or TRBD2 may supply D (6 bases each). Looked up from germline, CDR1 is MGHDK and CDR2 is SYGVNS. The CDR3 contains 17 residues. V lost 6 bases to trimming and J lost 3 bases, with 23 bases between them. CDR3 DNA sequence: TGTGCCAGCAGCCCCTTTAGGGGGGCCACTGCCAAAGAGACCCAGTACTTC. Its protein is CASSPFRGATAKETQYF.

The chain has TRBV9 and TRBJ2-2; 13 bases agree with TRBD2. J was trimmed by 4 bases and V by 4 bases; bases with no gene match: 10. Germline CDR1 is SGDLS and CDR2 is YYNGEE. This CDR3 contains 18 residues. The CDR3 DNA sequence: TGTGCCAGCAGCTCTCCGGGACTAGCGGGACCGTTCACCGGGGAGCTGTTTTTT. Its translation: CASSSPGLAGPFTGELFF. Full variable domain (rest looked up from reference TRBV9 and TRBJ2-2): DSGVTQTPKHLITATGQRVTLRCSPRSGDLSVYWYQQSLDQGLQFLIQYYNGEERAKGNILERFSAQQFPDLHSELNLSSLELGDSALYFCASSSPGLAGPFTGELFFGEGSRLTVL.

The table lists this clone with a few counts. V usage is TRBV13 and J usage is TRBJ2-7, with 8 positions matching TRBD1. The CDR3 has 16 amino acids. The junction had 10 bases not matched to a gene; V was cut back by 5 bases and J by 1 base. CDR1 is PRHDT and CDR2 is FYEKMQ in the germline V gene (reference sequence). In DNA, the CDR3 is TGTGCCAGCAGCCAGAGGATAACAGGGGGTTCCTACGAGCAGTACTTC. Translated, it gives CASSQRITGGSYEQYF.

This chain uses TRBV11-3 with TRBJ2-1; TRBD2 agrees at 10 bases. Germline CDR1 is SGHNT and CDR2 is YENEEA. V was clipped by 4 bases and J by 9 bases; unmatched bases: 3. The length of the CDR3 is 13 residues. The CDR3, as DNA: TGTGCCAGCAGCTCCTTAGCGGGAGGTGAGCAGTTCTTC. Translated, it gives CASSSLAGGEQFF.

The rearrangement uses TRBV4-3 and TRBJ1-1; 7 bases are a match to TRBD1. Germline trimming cut 1 base from V and 5 bases from J; bases unmatched to any gene: 4. The germline CDR1 and CDR2 sequences are LGHNA and YSLEER. The CDR3 consists of 14 residues. CDR3 region: CASSQAPGGTEAFF. CDR3 sequence (DNA): TGCGCCAGCAGCCAAGCGCCAGGGGGAACTGAAGCTTTCTTT.

The chain employs TRBV30 and TRBJ2-1, with D perhaps assigned TRBD1 or TRBD2 (5 bases each). CDR3 length: 13 residues. V was shortened by 2 bases and J by 7 bases, with 12 bases between the two germline ends. In germline, CDR1 is GTSNPN, CDR2 SVGIG (reference sequence). CDR3 sequence (DNA): TGTGCCTGGAGTTTGGGGGTGGAAAATGAGCAGTTCTTC. Translated, it gives CAWSLGVENEQFF.

Only a few counts were recorded for this clone. The gene calls are TRBV15 and TRBJ2-5; tentatively, D is TRBD1 or TRBD2 (5 bases each). The CDR3 length is 14 residues. The V gene lost 4 bases and the J gene lost 3 bases, with 12 bases spanning the gap. CDR1 is LNHNV, CDR2 YYDKDF, per germline (reference sequence). CDR3 sequence reads: CATSTSGTKETQYF. As DNA, the CDR3 is TGTGCCACCAGCACGTCGGGGACCAAAGAGACCCAGTACTTC.

In its sample, this clone was seen a few times. The rearrangement links TRBV5-1 to TRBJ2-7; 8 bases map to TRBD2. The germline V gene encodes CDR1 SGHRS and CDR2 YFSETQ. Trimming cost V 0 bases and J 2 bases; bases outside gene matches: 7. This CDR3 region has 16 residues. CDR3 amino acids: CASSLAAGGRPYEQYF. The CDR3 DNA reads as TGCGCCAGCAGCTTGGCAGCAGGCGGGAGGCCCTACGAGCAGTACTTC. The complete variable domain, with remaining parts taken from reference TRBV5-1 and TRBJ2-7, reads KAGVTQTPRYLIKTRGQQVTLSCSPISGHRSVSWYQQTPGQGLQFLFEYFSETQRNKGNFPGRFSGRQFSNSRSEMNVSTLELGDSALYLCASSLAAGGRPYEQYFGPGTRLTVT.

About this clone itself: Different DNA sequences within this sample yield the same CDR3. CDR3 coding DNA: TGTGCCAGCAGCCTAGGGGGTCTAGGGGGGGCCAACGTCCTGACTTTC. Translation: CASSLGGLGGANVLTF. The V call is TRBV7-2, the J call TRBJ2-6, with a weak D call TRBD1 (6 bases). Germline V gives CDR1 SGHTA, CDR2 FQGNSA. The V end lost 5 bases, the J end lost 4 bases, and 15 bases lay between the germline ends. The length of the CDR3 is 16 residues.

This clone came up a few times. The chain employs TRBV6-5 and TRBJ1-4, with D unresolved. The CDR3 has 13 residues. Germline V lookup: CDR1 MNHEY, CDR2 SVGAGI. V was shortened by 5 bases and J by 7 bases, with 11 bases between the two germline ends. CDR3 residues: CASSQTWGEKLFF. The CDR3 DNA reads TGTGCCAGCAGTCAGACATGGGGTGAAAAACTGTTTTTT.

The DNA of the CDR3 is TGTGCCAGCAGCTCCGGGACTAGCGGGGGTAATGAGCAGTTCTTC. Protein: CASSSGTSGGNEQFF. The V call is TRBV11-2, the J call TRBJ2-1; 14 nucleotides align to TRBD2. The CDR3 is 15 amino acids. Germline CDR1 reads SGHAT; CDR2 reads FQNNGV. Trimming took 4 bases from V and 7 from J; bases not matched to a gene: 3.

The chain couples TRBV28 to TRBJ1-6, with 9 bases lining up with TRBD1. Germline loops: CDR1 MDHEN, CDR2 SYDVKM. Trimming at V came to 4 bases and at J to 2 bases, leaving 3 bases not matched to a gene. The CDR3 runs 16 residues. The CDR3 protein is CASSSGQGPYNSPLHF. The CDR3 DNA is TGTGCCAGCAGTTCGGGACAGGGACCCTATAATTCACCCCTCCACTTT.

The gene calls are TRBV27 and TRBJ2-5, with D unresolved. Germline V gene lookup returns CDR1 MNHEY and CDR2 SMNVEV (reference sequence). The germline V and J ends were trimmed by 8 bases and 0 bases, with 13 bases remaining between them. This CDR3 contains 14 residues. The CDR3, as DNA: TGTGCCAGCGCCAGGTCCCCAAACCAAGAGACCCAGTACTTC. It is translated as CASARSPNQETQYF.

This clone occurred once. The chain couples TRBV5-1 to TRBJ1-6, with 9 bases that match TRBD1. There are 15 residues in the CDR3. Per germline, CDR1 SGHRS and CDR2 YFSETQ. The V segment lost 4 bases and the J segment 9 bases; nucleotides outside the gene matches: 8. The CDR3 spells CASSLDRGAGSPLHF. The CDR3 bases are TGCGCCAGCAGCCTGGACAGGGGAGCTGGTTCACCCCTCCACTTT.

This clone was detected only a few times. This CDR3 is also generated by other DNA sequences in the sample. The chain combines TRBV30 with TRBJ1-3; D remains ambiguous. This CDR3 region has 13 residues. Trimming removed 0 bases at V and 1 base at J, with 4 bases between. CDR1 is GTSNPN and CDR2 is SVGIG in the germline V gene (reference sequence). The CDR3 is CAWSVNSGNTIYF. CDR3 sequence (DNA): TGTGCCTGGAGTGTTAATTCTGGAAACACCATATATTTT.

This sequence joins TRBV6-6 and TRBJ2-7; TRBD1 or TRBD2 may be the D gene (6 bases each). Germline lookup yields CDR1 MNHNY and CDR2 SVGAGI (reference sequence). CDR3 length: 13 residues. Trimming stripped 0 bases from V and 6 bases from J, with 9 bases between. The CDR3 DNA is TGTGCCAGCAGTTACTCGGGGGGCGGCGAGCAGTACTTC. As protein: CASSYSGGGEQYF.

Of note for this clone: Other DNA sequences in this specimen translate into the identical CDR3. The rearrangement joins TRBV5-6 to TRBJ2-5; no clear D gene. V gave up 0 bases and J gave up 2 bases, with 5 bases separating them. The length of the CDR3 is 13 residues. Per the germline V gene, CDR1 is SGHDT and CDR2 is YYEEEE. CDR3 sequence reads: CASSLGRQETQYF. In DNA form, the CDR3 reads TGTGCCAGCAGCTTGGGCAGACAAGAGACCCAGTACTTC.

In this sample, this clone turned up a few times. The chain couples TRBV6-5 to TRBJ2-7; the match to TRBD1 covers 9 bases. The V and J ends lost 5 bases and 1 base, in that order; junction bases with no gene match: 6. Per the germline V gene, CDR1 is MNHEY and CDR2 is SVGAGI. CDR3 length: 15 residues. For the CDR3, the DNA is TGTGCCAGCAGTCCCCCCGGGACAGGGTCCTACGAGCAGTACTTC. This sequence encodes CASSPPGTGSYEQYF.

A few counts support this clone. Other DNA sequences in the sample encode the same CDR3. This chain joins TRBV10-3 and TRBJ2-6, with unresolved D. Germline V gene data show CDR1 as ENHRY and CDR2 as SYGVKD. V was shortened by 3 bases and J by 0 bases, with 9 bases between the two germline ends. The CDR3 covers 16 residues. CDR3 DNA: TGTGCCATCAGTGAATCCCGTATCTCTGGGGCCAACGTCCTGACTTTC. It yields the protein CAISESRISGANVLTF.

This clone was seen a handful of times. The genes are TRBV5-1 and TRBJ2-3; TRBD2 aligns across 8 bases. The V gene's germline CDR1 is SGHRS and CDR2 YFSETQ. With 7 bases clipped from V and 5 bases from J, the junction kept 9 bases outside the gene matches. CDR3 length equals 14 residues. CDR3 in amino acids: CASHSGRGGDTQYF. For the CDR3, the DNA is TGCGCCAGCCACAGCGGGAGAGGTGGAGATACGCAGTATTTT.

This clone was found a few times. This sequence joins TRBV7-9 and TRBJ2-1; tentative D call: TRBD1 (6 bases). Germline values: CDR1 SEHNR, CDR2 FQNEAQ (reference sequence). This CDR3 spans 12 amino acids. Trimming removed 1 base from V and 14 bases from J, with 12 bases in between. The CDR3 is CASSLGQGRKFF. The CDR3 DNA reads as TGTGCCAGCAGCTTAGGGCAGGGGAGAAAGTTCTTC.

The chain combines TRBV1 with TRBJ1-1. TRBV1 has pseudogene status. The CDR3 is 12 residues long. For the CDR3, the DNA is TGCACCATCCCTCGTGGGGGGCTGGAAGCTTTCTTT. It translates to CTIPRGGLEAFF.

This clone has only a few counts. V and J are TRBV30 and TRBJ2-3, with D possibly being TRBD1 or TRBD2 (5 bases each). The V gene lost 0 bases and the J gene lost 7 bases, with 20 bases spanning the gap. The CDR3 loop spans 16 amino acids. Germline V CDR1 and CDR2: GTSNPN, SVGIG (reference sequence). CDR3 DNA: TGTGCCTGGAGTGTACCGGGCAGTGGAGAGGGGAATACGCAGTATTTT. Its translation: CAWSVPGSGEGNTQYF. Variable domain in full (rest from reference TRBV30 and TRBJ2-3): SQTIHQWPATLVQPVGSPLSLECTVEGTSNPNLYWYRQAAGRGLQLLFYSVGIGQISSEVPQNLSASRPQDRQFILSSKKLLLSDSGFYLCAWSVPGSGEGNTQYFGPGTRLTVL.

The J gene is TRBJ1-1, the V gene TRBV19; D unclear. The length of the CDR3 is 13 residues. Trimming left V 8 bases short and J 1 base short, with 11 bases between. Germline loops: CDR1 LNHDA, CDR2 SQIVND (reference sequence). This CDR3 is CASYPRSNTEAFF. CDR3 DNA sequence: TGTGCCAGTTACCCTAGATCGAACACTGAAGCTTTCTTT.

This chain uses TRBV7-2 with TRBJ2-1; a possible D gene is TRBD2 (6 bases). Per germline, CDR1 SGHTA and CDR2 FQGNSA. This CDR3 spans 15 amino acids. V was trimmed by 1 base and J by 3 bases, leaving 10 bases between them. CDR3 loop: CASSLERTIYNEQFF. The DNA for the CDR3 is TGTGCCAGCAGCTTAGAGCGGACTATCTACAATGAGCAGTTCTTC.

This clone appeared a few times. The genes are TRBV27 and TRBJ1-5; D is possibly TRBD1 (6 bases). Looked up from germline, CDR1 is MNHEY and CDR2 is SMNVEV (reference sequence). CDR3 length: 14 amino acids. Trimming removed 4 bases at V and 6 bases at J, with 13 bases between. The CDR3 DNA is TGTGCCAGCAGTTCCCTCTCCAGGGGTCAGCCCCAGCATTTT. Translated: CASSSLSRGQPQHF.

This clone was seen a few times. The chain links TRBV18 to TRBJ1-6; TRBD1 agrees at 7 bases. The CDR3 length is 15 residues. CDR1 is KGHSH, CDR2 LQKENI, per germline. The V and J ends lost 2 bases and 7 bases, in that order; junction bases with no gene match: 5. CDR3 sequence (DNA): TGTGCCAGCTCACCAGGACAGGTTTTAAATTCACCCCTCCACTTT. Translated: CASSPGQVLNSPLHF.

V is TRBV30 and J is TRBJ2-5, with D maybe TRBD2 (5 bases). There are 13 residues in the CDR3. V lost 0 bases, J lost 5 bases, and 10 bases lay in between. Germline V gene data show CDR1 as GTSNPN and CDR2 as SVGIG (reference sequence). CDR3 nucleotide sequence: TGTGCCTGGAGTGTACGGGGTTGGGAGACCCAGTACTTC. The encoded protein is CAWSVRGWETQYF.

This chain connects TRBV30 to TRBJ2-1, with 7 bases lining up with TRBD2. The CDR3 loop spans 11 amino acids. Germline loops: CDR1 GTSNPN, CDR2 SVGIG (reference sequence). CDR3 coding DNA: TGTGCTTCCGCGGGAGTCAATGAGCAGTTCTTC. Its protein product is CASAGVNEQFF.

The sample holds a few counts of this clone. The V call is TRBV2, the J call TRBJ1-2; D gene ambiguous. The length of the CDR3 is 14 residues. The germline V and J ends were trimmed by 6 bases and 10 bases, with 21 bases remaining between them. Germline V CDR1 and CDR2: SNHLY, FYNNEI. CDR3 sequence (DNA): TGTGCCAGCAGCCTCTCCCCACCCGAATCTGTCTACACCTTC. Translation gives CASSLSPPESVYTF.